This T cell receptor beta chain comes out of a study of cytomegalovirus exposure and HLA in healthy donors. Study-wide points: Association with HLA alleles at 0.05 false discovery rate was found for around 15,000 TCR beta sequences in a later analysis. In a later analysis, HLA-associated TCR beta chains were more clonally expanded than equally common others. Associated with cytomegalovirus, according to the listing, were some 150 TCR beta chains.

CDR3 size: 15 residues. Germline trimming cut 2 bases from V and 7 bases from J; bases unmatched to any gene: 5. Per germline, CDR1 SGHDT and CDR2 YYEEEE. Concerning this clone: Its antigen remains unknown.

PCR used 60 Vbeta primers and 13 Jbeta primers. Here immunoSEQ multiplex PCR was the method, and the copy in TCRdb shows in-frame clones only, minus some. This sample has 100,000 to 150,000 clones, with 80% to 85% found just once. V and J are TRBV5-6 and TRBJ1-5; 11 bases align to TRBD1. The sequencing sample was made of PBMCs. This TCR was recovered from a human donor in good health. The CDR3, as DNA: TGTGCCAGCAGCTTCGGACAGGGGGCGCGACAGCCCCAGCATTTT. It is translated as CASSFGQGARQPQHF.